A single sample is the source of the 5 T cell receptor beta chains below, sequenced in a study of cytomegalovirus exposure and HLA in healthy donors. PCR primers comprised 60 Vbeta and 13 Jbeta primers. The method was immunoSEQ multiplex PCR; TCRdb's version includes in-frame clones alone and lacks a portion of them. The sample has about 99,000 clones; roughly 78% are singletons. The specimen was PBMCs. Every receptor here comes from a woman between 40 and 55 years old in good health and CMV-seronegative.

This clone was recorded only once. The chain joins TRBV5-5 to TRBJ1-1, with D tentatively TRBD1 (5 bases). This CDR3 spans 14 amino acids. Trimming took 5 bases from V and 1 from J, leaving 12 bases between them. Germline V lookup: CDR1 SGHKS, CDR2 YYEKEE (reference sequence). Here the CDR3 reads CASRSPQGNTEAFF. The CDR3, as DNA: TGTGCCAGCAGATCACCCCAGGGGAACACTGAAGCTTTCTTT.

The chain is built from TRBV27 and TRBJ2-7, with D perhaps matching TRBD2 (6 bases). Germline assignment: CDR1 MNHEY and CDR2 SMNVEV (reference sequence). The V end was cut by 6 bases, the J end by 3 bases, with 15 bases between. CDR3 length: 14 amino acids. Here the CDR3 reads CASRSEAGNYEQYF. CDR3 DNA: TGTGCCAGCAGATCGGAGGCGGGGAACTACGAGCAGTACTTC.

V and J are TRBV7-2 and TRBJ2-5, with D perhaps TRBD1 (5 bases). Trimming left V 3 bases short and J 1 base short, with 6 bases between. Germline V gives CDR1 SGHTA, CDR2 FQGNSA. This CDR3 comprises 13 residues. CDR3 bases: TGTGCCAGCAGCTTCAGGGTCCAAGAGACCCAGTACTTC. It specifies CASSFRVQETQYF.

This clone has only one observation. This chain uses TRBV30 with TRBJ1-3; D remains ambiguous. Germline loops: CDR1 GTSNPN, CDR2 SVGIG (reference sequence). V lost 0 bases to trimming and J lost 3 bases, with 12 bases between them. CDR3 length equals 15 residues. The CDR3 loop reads CAWSVLMRVGNTIYF. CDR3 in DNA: TGTGCCTGGAGTGTACTTATGAGGGTTGGAAACACCATATATTTT.

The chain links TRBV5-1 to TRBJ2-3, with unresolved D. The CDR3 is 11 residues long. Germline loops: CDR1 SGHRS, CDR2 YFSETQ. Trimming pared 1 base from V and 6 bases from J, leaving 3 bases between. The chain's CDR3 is CASSLQDTQYF. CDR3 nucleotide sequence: TGCGCCAGCAGCTTGCAGGATACGCAGTATTTT.